The entry below gives a single TCR beta chain sequence along with its context. Assay used: immunoSEQ multiplex PCR; TCRdb lists only in-frame clones, some missing. Here the sample spans fewer than 250,000 clones, less than 90% being singletons. The sample is drawn from a study of blood T cell repertoires in COVID-19. Study details: Collection of acute and convalescent COVID-19 samples took place in the United States, Italy and Spain.

V was shortened by 0 bases and J by 7 bases, with 16 bases between the two germline ends. Germline CDR1 reads MNHEY; CDR2 reads SVGAGI. This CDR3 is 16 amino acids long. The TCR comes from a human donor in a cohort sampled during active COVID-19. The material sequenced was peripheral blood. This chain links TRBV6-5 with TRBJ2-1, with a weak D call TRBD2 (7 bases). The CDR3 is CASSYSWRGGGNEQFF. CDR3 in DNA: TGTGCCAGCAGTTACTCGTGGAGGGGGGGAGGTAATGAGCAGTTCTTC.